This T cell receptor (beta chain) was obtained from a study of blood T cell repertoires in COVID-19. TCRdb's table, derived via immunoSEQ multiplex PCR, lists solely in-frame clones and lacks some. The sample consists of about 350,000 clones, roughly 90% of them appearing once. V lost 5 bases and J lost 5; bases outside the gene matches: 3. This CDR3 has 14 residues. CDR1 is WSHSY and CDR2 is SAAADI in the germline V gene. In its sample, this clone was seen once. The TCR originated in a woman aged 25 to 45 who had been exposed to COVID-19. The chain combines TRBV10-2 with TRBJ2-1; the match to TRBD2 covers 10 bases. The source material was PBMCs or T cells enriched from blood (not recorded which). DNA for the CDR3: TGCGCCAGCAGTCTAGCGGGGGCGAACAATGAGCAGTTCTTC. This codes for CASSLAGANNEQFF.